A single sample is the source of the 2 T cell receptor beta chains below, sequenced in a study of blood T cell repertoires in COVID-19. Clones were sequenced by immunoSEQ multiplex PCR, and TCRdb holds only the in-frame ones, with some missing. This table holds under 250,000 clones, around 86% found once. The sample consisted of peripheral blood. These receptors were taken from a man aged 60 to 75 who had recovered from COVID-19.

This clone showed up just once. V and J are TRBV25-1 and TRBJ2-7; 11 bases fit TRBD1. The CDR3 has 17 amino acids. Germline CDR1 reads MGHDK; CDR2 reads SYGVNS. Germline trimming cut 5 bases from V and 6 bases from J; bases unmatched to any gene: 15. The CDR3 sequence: CASSPTRDRGSGREQYF. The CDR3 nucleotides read TGTGCCAGCAGTCCTACCCGGGACAGGGGGTCCGGGCGCGAGCAGTACTTC.

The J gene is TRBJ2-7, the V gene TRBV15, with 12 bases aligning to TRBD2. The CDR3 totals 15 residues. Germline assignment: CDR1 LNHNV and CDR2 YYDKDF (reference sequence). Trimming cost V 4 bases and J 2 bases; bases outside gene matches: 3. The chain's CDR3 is CATSKASGRAYEQYF. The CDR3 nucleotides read TGTGCCACCAGCAAGGCTAGCGGGAGGGCCTACGAGCAGTACTTC.